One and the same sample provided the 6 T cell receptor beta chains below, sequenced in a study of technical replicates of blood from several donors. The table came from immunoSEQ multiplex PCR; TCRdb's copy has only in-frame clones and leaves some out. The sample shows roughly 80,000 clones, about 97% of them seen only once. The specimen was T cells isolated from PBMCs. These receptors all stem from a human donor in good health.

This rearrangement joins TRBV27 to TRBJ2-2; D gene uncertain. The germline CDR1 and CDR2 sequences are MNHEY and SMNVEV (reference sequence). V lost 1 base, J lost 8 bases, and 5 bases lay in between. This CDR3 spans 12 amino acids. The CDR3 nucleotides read TGTGCCAGCAGTTTATTTTCGGGGGAGCTGTTTTTT. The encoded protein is CASSLFSGELFF.

The CDR3 nucleotides read TGCGCCAGCAGCTTGGGGACAGATGAGAACACTGAAGCTTTCTTT. Its translation: CASSLGTDENTEAFF. This chain links TRBV5-1 with TRBJ1-1; tentative D call: TRBD1 (6 bases). This CDR3 comprises 15 residues. V lost 0 bases and J 1 base, leaving 10 bases between the germline ends. Germline CDR1 SGHRS, CDR2 YFSETQ. Drawing the rest from reference TRBV5-1 and TRBJ1-1, the complete variable domain is KAGVTQTPRYLIKTRGQQVTLSCSPISGHRSVSWYQQTPGQGLQFLFEYFSETQRNKGNFPGRFSGRQFSNSRSEMNVSTLELGDSALYLCASSLGTDENTEAFFGQGTRLTVV.

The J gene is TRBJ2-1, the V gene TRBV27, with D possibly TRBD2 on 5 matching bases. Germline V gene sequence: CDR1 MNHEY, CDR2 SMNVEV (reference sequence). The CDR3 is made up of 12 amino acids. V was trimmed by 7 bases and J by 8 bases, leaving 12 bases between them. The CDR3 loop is CASTGYTDEQFF. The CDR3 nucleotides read TGTGCCAGCACGGGGTACACGGATGAGCAGTTCTTC.

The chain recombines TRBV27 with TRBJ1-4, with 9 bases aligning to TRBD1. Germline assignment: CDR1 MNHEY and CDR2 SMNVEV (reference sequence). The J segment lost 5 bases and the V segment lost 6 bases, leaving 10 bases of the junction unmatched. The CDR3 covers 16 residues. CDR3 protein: CASSRDRDEGNEKLFF. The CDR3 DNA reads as TGTGCCAGCAGCCGGGACAGGGATGAGGGAAATGAAAAACTGTTTTTT.

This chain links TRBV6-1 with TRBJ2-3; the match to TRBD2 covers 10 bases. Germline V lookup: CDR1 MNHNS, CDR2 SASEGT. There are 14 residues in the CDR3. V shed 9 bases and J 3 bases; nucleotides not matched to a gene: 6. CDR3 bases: TGTGCCAGTCCTAGCGGGAGTACGACAGATACGCAGTATTTT. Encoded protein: CASPSGSTTDTQYF.

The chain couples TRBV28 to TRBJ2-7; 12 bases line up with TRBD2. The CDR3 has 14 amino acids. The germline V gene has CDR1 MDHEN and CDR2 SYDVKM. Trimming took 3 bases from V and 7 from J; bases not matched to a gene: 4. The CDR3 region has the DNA TGTGCCAGCAGTTTGACTAGCGGGAGTAGGGAGCAGTACTTC. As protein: CASSLTSGSREQYF.